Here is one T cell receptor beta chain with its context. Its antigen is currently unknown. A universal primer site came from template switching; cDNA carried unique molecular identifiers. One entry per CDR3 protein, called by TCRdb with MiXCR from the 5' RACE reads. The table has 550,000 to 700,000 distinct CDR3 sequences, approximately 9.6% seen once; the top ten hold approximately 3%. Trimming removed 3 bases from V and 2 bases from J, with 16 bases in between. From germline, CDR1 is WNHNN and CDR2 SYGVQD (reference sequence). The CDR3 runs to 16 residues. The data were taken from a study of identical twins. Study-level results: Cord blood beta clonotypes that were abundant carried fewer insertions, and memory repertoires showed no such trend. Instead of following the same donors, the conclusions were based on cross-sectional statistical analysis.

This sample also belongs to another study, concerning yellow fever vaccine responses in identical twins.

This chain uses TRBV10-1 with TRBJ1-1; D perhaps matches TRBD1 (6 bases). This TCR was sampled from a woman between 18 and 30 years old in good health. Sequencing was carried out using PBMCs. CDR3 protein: CASSEPKTGSNTEAFF. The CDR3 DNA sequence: TGCGCCAGCAGTGAACCAAAAACAGGGAGCAACACTGAAGCTTTCTTT.